These 19 T cell receptor beta chains came from one sample sequenced in a study of blood T cell repertoires in COVID-19 (dated by TCRdb to about 2020). Libraries were constructed by the immunoSEQ multiplex PCR assay. Not all clones reach the TCRdb copy of this immuneACCESS table, which keeps in-frame sequences only. Checked studies attribute under half of the gap to unresolved V genes and leave the rest unexplained. The sample includes over 250,000 clones, with around 87% observed a single time. About 5.7% of the sample comes from the top ten. What was sequenced was PBMCs or T cells enriched from blood (not recorded which). The source is a woman younger than 45 who had recovered from COVID-19.

This rearrangement joins TRBV5-1 to TRBJ2-1; 11 bases line up with TRBD2. Germline CDR1 and CDR2: SGHRS and YFSETQ. The CDR3 runs 15 residues. With 4 bases clipped from V and 4 bases from J, the junction kept 4 bases outside the gene matches. CDR3 sequence reads: CASSAGLAVYNEQFF. The DNA of the CDR3 is TGCGCCAGCAGCGCGGGACTAGCGGTTTACAATGAGCAGTTCTTC.

The rearrangement joins TRBV30 to TRBJ1-5; no definite D call. The CDR3 has 13 amino acids. Germline CDR1 is GTSNPN and CDR2 is SVGIG (reference sequence). Trimming removed 4 bases from V and 3 bases from J, with 10 bases in between. As DNA, the CDR3 is TGTGCCTGGACCGAGAGGAACAATCAGCCCCAGCATTTT. Amino acid sequence: CAWTERNNQPQHF.

The chain couples TRBV6-5 to TRBJ1-1, with D perhaps TRBD1 (6 bases). Trimming removed 0 bases from V and 0 bases from J, with 11 bases in between. This CDR3 spans 16 amino acids. From germline, CDR1 is MNHEY and CDR2 SVGAGI. The CDR3 DNA sequence: TGTGCCAGCAGTTACTCGTCGGCAGGGGTGAACACTGAAGCTTTCTTT. Amino acids: CASSYSSAGVNTEAFF.

This clone appeared a single time. The chain recombines TRBV4-3 with TRBJ1-2; D possibly corresponds to TRBD1 (5 bases). The germline V and J ends were trimmed by 0 bases and 4 bases, with 12 bases remaining between them. Germline V gene data show CDR1 as LGHNA and CDR2 as YSLEER. The CDR3 runs to 15 residues. The CDR3 is CASSQDPGMIYGYTF. DNA for the CDR3: TGCGCCAGCAGCCAAGATCCAGGGATGATCTATGGCTACACCTTC.

The chain has TRBV3-1 (or the pseudogene TRBV3-2) and TRBJ1-6, with TRBD1 matching 10 bases. The CDR3 contains 16 residues. Germline V gene sequence: CDR1 LGHDT, CDR2 YNNKEL (reference sequence). Germline trimming cut 2 bases from V and 8 bases from J; bases unmatched to any gene: 6. The CDR3 sequence: CASSQLGQGLYSPLHF. DNA of the CDR3: TGTGCCAGCAGCCAATTGGGACAGGGGCTTTATTCACCCCTCCACTTT.

This clone was counted once. This chain connects TRBV6-5 to TRBJ1-4, with unresolved D. V was trimmed by 2 bases and J by 4 bases, leaving 8 bases between them. Germline loops: CDR1 MNHEY, CDR2 SVGAGI. The CDR3 consists of 14 residues. The CDR3 here is CASSYLDGNEKLFF. The CDR3 nucleotides are TGTGCCAGCAGTTACCTAGACGGTAATGAAAAACTGTTTTTT.

J is TRBJ2-7 and V is TRBV13; weak D call: TRBD2 (6 bases). The V gene lost 0 bases and the J gene lost 3 bases, with 12 bases spanning the gap. This CDR3 spans 15 amino acids. Germline V gene sequence: CDR1 PRHDT, CDR2 FYEKMQ (reference sequence). The chain's CDR3 is CASSLGSRGNYEQYF. The CDR3 DNA follows: TGTGCCAGCAGCTTAGGCTCGCGGGGTAACTACGAGCAGTACTTC.

The sample holds one count of this clone. The chain uses TRBV29-1 and TRBJ1-2; D not certain. Looked up from germline, CDR1 is SQVTM and CDR2 is ANQGSEA. There are 11 residues in the CDR3. V lost 7 bases and J 8 bases, leaving 14 bases between the germline ends. The CDR3 DNA follows: TGCAGCGCCGAGGCCCGTGTGGGCTACACCTTC. It encodes CSAEARVGYTF.

The count of this clone is one. V is TRBV9 and J is TRBJ2-1; possible D gene TRBD2, 5 bases. The V end lost 0 bases, the J end lost 5 bases, and 12 bases lay between the germline ends. The CDR3 length is 15 residues. Germline V gene sequence: CDR1 SGDLS, CDR2 YYNGEE. DNA for the CDR3: TGTGCCAGCAGCGTAGCTCGCGGGTTGAACAATGAGCAGTTCTTC. Protein: CASSVARGLNNEQFF.

The gene calls are TRBV20-1 and TRBJ1-1; no reliable D call. Trimming took 6 bases from V and 10 from J, leaving 15 bases between them. This CDR3 comprises 11 residues. CDR1 DFQATT and CDR2 SNEGSKA come from the germline V gene (reference sequence). DNA of the CDR3: TGCAGTGCCCGGGGATCTAGTGGAGCTTTCTTT. It yields the protein CSARGSSGAFF.

J is TRBJ1-2 and V is TRBV6-5; D not resolved. The CDR3 has 13 residues. CDR1 and CDR2 from the germline V gene are MNHEY and SVGAGI. V lost 8 bases to trimming and J lost 4 bases, with 14 bases between them. The CDR3 loop is CASYSRLGYGYTF. The CDR3 bases are TGTGCCAGCTATTCCCGCCTAGGCTATGGCTACACCTTC.

The chain is built from TRBV3-1 (or the pseudogene TRBV3-2) and TRBJ2-7; D remains ambiguous. In germline, CDR1 is LGHDT, CDR2 YNNKEL (reference sequence). This CDR3 is 11 amino acids long. Trimming pared 1 base from V and 9 bases from J, leaving 7 bases between. CDR3 loop: CASSQGRRQYF. The CDR3 nucleotides read TGTGCCAGCAGCCAAGGTAGGAGGCAGTACTTC.

To note about this clone: The missing conserved phenylalanine or tryptophan at the end of this CDR3 makes a read error likely. The DNA is omitted, as the CDR3 cannot be located on it reliably, and the CDR3 follows TCRdb's listing. The chain carries TRBV27 and TRBJ1-4. The germline V gene has CDR1 MNHEY and CDR2 SMNVEV (reference sequence). The CDR3 sequence runs 8 residues, both termini included. CDR3 amino acids: CASRYPGV.

The chain combines TRBV6-1 with TRBJ2-2; D not resolved. This CDR3 is 14 amino acids long. Per germline, CDR1 MNHNS and CDR2 SASEGT. Trimming took off 2 bases at V and 1 base at J, with 5 bases between the two ends. The CDR3 spells CASSEFQNTGELFF. The DNA of the CDR3 is TGTGCCAGCAGTGAATTTCAGAACACCGGGGAGCTGTTTTTT.

V and J are TRBV3-1 (or the pseudogene TRBV3-2) and TRBJ2-2; 8 bases align to TRBD2. Germline CDR1 LGHDT, CDR2 YNNKEL (reference sequence). The ends lost 2 bases at V and 5 bases at J; junction bases unmatched: 4. CDR3 length equals 15 residues. The CDR3 here is CASSQTGGRTGELFF. CDR3 sequence (DNA): TGTGCCAGCAGCCAAACGGGGGGGCGAACCGGGGAGCTGTTTTTT.

The chain employs TRBV2 and TRBJ1-1, with D possibly TRBD1 on 5 matching bases. V lost 11 bases and J lost 0, with 13 bases in between. The germline gives CDR1 SNHLY, CDR2 FYNNEI. CDR3 length: 13 amino acids. DNA of the CDR3: TGTGCCGGCGGGACTGAAATGAACACTGAAGCTTTCTTT. Amino acids: CAGGTEMNTEAFF.

This sequence joins TRBV19 and TRBJ2-7; TRBD2 agrees at 8 bases. The CDR3 has 17 residues. Germline loops: CDR1 LNHDA, CDR2 SQIVND (reference sequence). V trimming: 1 base; J trimming: 2 bases; junction bases outside the gene matches: 10. DNA for the CDR3: TGTGCCAGTAGTATAGGGAGAACCACGGGACTAGCCTACGAGCAGTACTTC. As protein: CASSIGRTTGLAYEQYF. The full variable domain, rest sourced from reference TRBV19 and TRBJ2-7, is DGGITQSPKYLFRKEGQNVTLSCEQNLNHDAMYWYRQDPGQGLRLIYYSQIVNDFQKGDIAEGYSVSREKKESFPLTVTSAQKNPTAFYLCASSIGRTTGLAYEQYFGPGTRLTVT.

The chain uses TRBV6-5 and TRBJ2-7; the D gene is possibly TRBD2 (6 bases). V was clipped by 2 bases and J by 9 bases, with 14 bases between them. Germline CDR1 and CDR2: MNHEY and SVGAGI. The CDR3 extends over 13 amino acids. The CDR3 is CASSYVRDGGQYF. The CDR3 region has the DNA TGTGCCAGCAGTTACGTCAGGGACGGGGGGCAGTACTTC.

On this clone: This specimen includes other DNA sequences encoding the same CDR3. This chain links TRBV11-3 with TRBJ2-1; 12 bases match TRBD2. J was trimmed by 4 bases and V by 0 bases; bases with no gene match: 1. CDR3 length equals 16 residues. CDR1 and CDR2 (germline): SGHNT, YENEEA. The CDR3 DNA is TGTGCCAGCAGCTTAGACGGACTAGCGGGGTACAATGAGCAGTTCTTC. Translation: CASSLDGLAGYNEQFF.